The 25 T cell receptor beta chains given below trace back to one sample, sequenced in a study of early T cells in non-severe SARS-CoV-2 infection. Using its own MiXCR run on the 5' RACE reads, TCRdb lists one record per CDR3 protein. The sample has about 39,000 distinct CDR3 sequences, around 5.8% seen once. The specimen was whole blood, collected at baseline. The source is an adult who was a healthcare worker with PCR-confirmed SARS-CoV-2 infection or an uninfected control (not recorded which).

This clonotype showed up many times. The rearrangement joins TRBV7-9 to TRBJ2-2; the D is unclear. Germline V lookup: CDR1 SEHNR, CDR2 FQNEAQ (reference sequence). The CDR3 is 13 residues long. Deletions cut 2 bases from V and 1 base from J, with 2 bases between. The CDR3 loop is CASSLKNTGELFF. The DNA of the CDR3 is TGTGCCAGCAGCTTAAAGAACACCGGGGAGCTGTTTTTT.

This clonotype was detected only a few times. This chain links TRBV2 with TRBJ2-3, with D perhaps given as TRBD1 or TRBD2 (5 bases each). Germline CDR1 is SNHLY and CDR2 is FYNNEI. Trimming cost V 0 bases and J 0 bases, with 10 bases left between them. The CDR3 consists of 16 residues. The CDR3 protein is CASSEAVWGSTDTQYF. The CDR3 region has the DNA TGTGCCAGCAGTGAAGCGGTGTGGGGGAGCACAGATACGCAGTATTTT.

This clonotype has at least ten counts. CDR3 protein: CASSPGQGIADTQYF. DNA for the CDR3: TGTGCCAGCTCACCGGGACAGGGTATCGCAGATACGCAGTATTTT. This chain links TRBV18 with TRBJ2-3; 9 bases agree with TRBD1. The CDR3 covers 15 residues. V lost 3 bases to trimming and J lost 4 bases; unmatched junction nucleotides: 5. The germline gives CDR1 KGHSH, CDR2 LQKENI.

This clonotype was counted ten times or more. The V and J genes are TRBV6-2 or TRBV6-3 and TRBJ2-6, with D possibly being TRBD2 (6 bases). This CDR3 has 19 residues. Trimming took 5 bases from V and 0 from J, leaving 20 bases between them. Germline assignment: CDR1 MNHEY and CDR2 SVGEGT. This CDR3 is CASSPGVLREGSGANVLTF. In nucleotides, the CDR3 is TGTGCCAGCAGTCCGGGGGTCCTCCGAGAGGGCTCTGGGGCCAACGTCCTGACTTTC.

This clonotype was seen many times. V is TRBV5-6 and J is TRBJ2-2; 9 positions agree with TRBD1. The CDR3 totals 14 residues. Germline V lookup: CDR1 SGHDT, CDR2 YYEEEE. J lost 9 bases, V lost 5 bases, and 8 bases had no gene match. The CDR3, as DNA: TGTGCCAGCAGTCCCGGGACAGGGTACCGGGAGCTGTTTTTT. Translated, it gives CASSPGTGYRELFF.

In this sample, this clonotype is medium-sized. V and J are TRBV5-4 and TRBJ2-7; 11 bases match TRBD2. V was clipped by 3 bases and J by 7 bases; unmatched bases: 9. This CDR3 contains 15 residues. Germline V gives CDR1 SGHNT, CDR2 YYREEE (reference sequence). The CDR3 spells CASSSWTSGLEEQYF. In nucleotides, the CDR3 is TGTGCCAGCAGCTCCTGGACTAGCGGGCTGGAAGAGCAGTACTTC. The complete variable domain, with remaining parts taken from reference TRBV5-4 and TRBJ2-7, reads ETGVTQSPTHLIKTRGQQVTLRCSSQSGHNTVSWYQQALGQGPQFIFQYYREEENGRGNFPPRFSGLQFPNYSSELNVNALELDDSALYLCASSSWTSGLEEQYFGPGTRLTVT.

CDR3 nucleotides: TGTGCCAGCAGGGGCGGGACAGGCTATGGCTACACCTTC. As protein: CASRGGTGYGYTF. The chain uses TRBV6-5 and TRBJ1-2; 8 positions match TRBD1. Germline-derived CDR1 and CDR2 are MNHEY and SVGAGI. V shed 6 bases, J shed 4 bases, and the junction held 4 bases outside the gene matches. The CDR3 contains 13 residues.

This clonotype was observed many times. The chain links TRBV28 to TRBJ2-5; D is uncertain. CDR1 is MDHEN, CDR2 SYDVKM, per germline. The CDR3 spans 12 residues. The V and J ends lost 8 bases and 5 bases respectively, with 12 bases between them. CDR3 protein: CASGRAWETQYF. As DNA, the CDR3 is TGTGCCAGCGGAAGAGCATGGGAGACCCAGTACTTC.

The chain uses TRBV5-1 and TRBJ2-3; TRBD1 is a possible D gene (6 bases). The CDR3 contains 16 residues. The germline V and J ends were trimmed by 2 bases and 6 bases, with 19 bases remaining between them. CDR1 is SGHRS, CDR2 YFSETQ, per germline. DNA of the CDR3: TGCGCCAGCAGCTTAGCCCGGACAGCGATACTGGATACGCAGTATTTT. Translating it yields CASSLARTAILDTQYF.

The chain carries TRBV3-1 and TRBJ1-1; 8 nucleotides align to TRBD1. Germline CDR1 LGHDT, CDR2 YNNKEL (reference sequence). Trimming removed 4 bases from V and 0 bases from J; junction bases left unmatched: 7. CDR3 length equals 16 residues. CDR3 DNA: TGTGCCAGCAGCCTCCTAGGACAGGGTATGAACACTGAAGCTTTCTTT. It encodes CASSLLGQGMNTEAFF.

This clonotype was picked up many times. The chain has TRBV2 and TRBJ1-2; D is unresolved. With 6 bases removed from V and 8 bases from J, the gap between germline ends came to 4 bases. The CDR3 has 9 amino acids. CDR1 and CDR2 (germline): SNHLY, FYNNEI. CDR3 residues: CASRGGYTF. CDR3 in DNA: TGTGCCAGCAGAGGGGGCTACACCTTC.

This clonotype was found a few times. An end of the junction does not agree with germline; a read error may underlie this. V and J are TRBV12-3 or TRBV12-4 and TRBJ2-7; 11 nucleotides agree with TRBD2. There are 16 residues in the CDR3. CDR3 in DNA: TGCGCCAGCAGGGCCACTAGCGGGGGTCGGACCTACGAGCAGTACTTC. Amino acid sequence: CASRATSGGRTYEQYF.

This clonotype was seen a handful of times. The chain employs TRBV20-1 and TRBJ2-6; D unresolved. The CDR3 has 13 amino acids. V was clipped by 3 bases and J by 0 bases, with 3 bases between them. Germline CDR1 reads DFQATT; CDR2 reads SNEGSKA (reference sequence). This CDR3 is CSARVSGANVLTF. The CDR3 DNA reads as TGCAGTGCTAGGGTCTCTGGGGCCAACGTCCTGACTTTC.

Many counts were recorded for this clonotype. The genes are TRBV18 and TRBJ1-2; 10 bases match TRBD1. The junction had 4 bases not matched to a gene; V was cut back by 6 bases and J by 6 bases. Germline lookup yields CDR1 KGHSH and CDR2 LQKENI. The CDR3 is 13 amino acids. Here the CDR3 reads CASSPGQGNGYTF. The CDR3 bases are TGTGCCAGCTCTCCGGGACAGGGGAATGGCTACACCTTC.

This clonotype was seen at least ten times. V and J are TRBV7-2 and TRBJ2-5, with D possibly TRBD2 on 6 matching bases. CDR1 is SGHTA and CDR2 is FQGNSA in the germline V gene. V was cut by 2 bases and J by 5 bases, with 12 bases left in between. The CDR3 length is 14 residues. The CDR3 here is CASSLISAGETQYF. DNA for the CDR3: TGTGCCAGCAGCTTAATATCTGCGGGGGAGACCCAGTACTTC.

This chain uses TRBV27 with TRBJ1-1; D remains ambiguous. This CDR3 spans 13 amino acids. The V gene's germline CDR1 is MNHEY and CDR2 SMNVEV (reference sequence). Trimming removed 5 bases from V and 3 bases from J, with 10 bases in between. The CDR3 reads CASSIAGYTEAFF. DNA for the CDR3: TGTGCCAGCAGTATTGCGGGGTACACTGAAGCTTTCTTT.

This clonotype was counted at least ten times. The CDR3 here is CASSWRTGLNSPLHF. In DNA, the CDR3 is TGTGCCAGTAGTTGGAGGACAGGCCTTAATTCACCCCTCCACTTT. The chain has TRBV19 and TRBJ1-6; 7 nucleotides match TRBD1. The V gene end was trimmed by 5 bases and the J gene end by 6 bases; junction bases not matched to a gene: 7. The CDR3 sequence is 15 residues long. From germline, CDR1 is LNHDA and CDR2 SQIVND (reference sequence).

This clonotype was picked up many times. This chain joins TRBV7-8 and TRBJ1-1; the match to TRBD1 covers 7 bases. V dropped 0 bases and J dropped 5; count of bases not matched to a gene: 6. CDR1 SGHVS and CDR2 FQNEAQ come from the germline V gene. The CDR3 covers 15 residues. The CDR3 nucleotides read TGTGCCAGCAGCTTAGCTAGGGGGCTAGGGACTGAAGCTTTCTTT. Translating it yields CASSLARGLGTEAFF.

This rearrangement joins TRBV12-3 or TRBV12-4 to TRBJ1-2; possibly TRBD1 for D (5 bases). This CDR3 is built from 14 residues. Trimming stripped 6 bases from V and 4 bases from J, with 15 bases between. Here the CDR3 DNA reads TGTGCCAGCAGCCTAGGGTCCGGGGGCTATGGCTACACCTTC. This codes for CASSLGSGGYGYTF.

The chain couples TRBV7-2 to TRBJ1-1; possible D gene TRBD1, 6 bases. The germline V gene has CDR1 SGHTA and CDR2 FQGNSA. The V end lost 7 bases, the J end lost 6 bases, and 15 bases lay between the germline ends. The CDR3 spans 13 residues. The CDR3 DNA follows: TGTGCCAGCAAAACCCCCGGGGGCCCTGAAGCTTTCTTT. It codes for CASKTPGGPEAFF.

This rearrangement joins TRBV7-2 to TRBJ2-3, with 11 bases that match TRBD2. The V and J ends lost 4 bases and 1 base, in that order; junction bases with no gene match: 7. The CDR3 loop spans 17 amino acids. Germline CDR1 reads SGHTA; CDR2 reads FQGNSA. As DNA, the CDR3 is TGTGCCAGCAGCTCGCACCTACTAGCGGGGGGCACAGATACGCAGTATTTT. Its translation is CASSSHLLAGGTDTQYF.

This clonotype was seen a few times. The gene calls are TRBV27 and TRBJ1-4, with 7 bases that match TRBD1. The junction had 10 bases not matched to a gene; V was cut back by 6 bases and J by 3 bases. The CDR3 totals 16 residues. Germline-derived CDR1 and CDR2 are MNHEY and SMNVEV (reference sequence). This CDR3 reads CASRLLGGKANEKLFF. DNA of the CDR3: TGTGCCAGCAGGTTACTAGGGGGCAAAGCTAATGAAAAACTGTTTTTT.

The chain combines TRBV18 with TRBJ2-7, with TRBD1 as a possible D gene (6 bases). The V end was cut by 4 bases, the J end by 8 bases, with 24 bases between. The germline gives CDR1 KGHSH, CDR2 LQKENI. The CDR3 has 16 residues. CDR3 amino acids: CASSRLQGSQRYKQYF. CDR3 nucleotide sequence: TGTGCCAGCTCACGACTACAGGGATCTCAACGGTACAAGCAGTACTTC.

The V gene is TRBV19, the J gene TRBJ2-3; D gene ambiguous. V lost 1 base to trimming and J lost 4 bases, with 12 bases between them. The CDR3 sequence is 15 residues long. Germline CDR1 LNHDA, CDR2 SQIVND (reference sequence). CDR3: CASSIGSRNSDTQYF. In DNA, the CDR3 is TGTGCCAGTAGTATAGGATCCAGGAATTCAGATACGCAGTATTTT. Filled out from reference TRBV19 and TRBJ2-3, the complete variable domain reads DGGITQSPKYLFRKEGQNVTLSCEQNLNHDAMYWYRQDPGQGLRLIYYSQIVNDFQKGDIAEGYSVSREKKESFPLTVTSAQKNPTAFYLCASSIGSRNSDTQYFGPGTRLTVL.

This clonotype was recorded at least ten times. The CDR3 region is CASRDLGQASYEQYF. The CDR3 bases are TGTGCCAGCAGAGACCTGGGACAGGCGTCCTACGAGCAGTACTTC. This rearrangement joins TRBV6-2 or TRBV6-3 to TRBJ2-7, with 8 bases that match TRBD1. The J segment lost 1 base and the V segment lost 6 bases, leaving 8 bases of the junction unmatched. This CDR3 comprises 15 residues. The germline V gene encodes CDR1 MNHEY and CDR2 SVGEGT.